This is a list of T cell receptor beta chains from one sample in a study of response to subunit inactivated influenza vaccine. In TCRdb, the RT-PCR reads were re-called with MiXCR into one record per CDR3 protein. The table shows approximately 250,000 distinct CDR3 sequences, with 10% to 15% occurring only once. The material sequenced was non-naive T cells sorted from PBMCs, taken 14 to 15 days before vaccination. These receptors were obtained from a man between 50 and 59 years old who received an inactivated influenza vaccine. CDR3s include the opening cysteine and the closing phenylalanine or tryptophan. The order of the fields is J gene, CDR3 length, clone size, D gene, V gene, CDR3 protein, CDR3 DNA. A D gene is named only where the DNA matches it firmly. Some rows have no size entry. The others give once, few or many, or a class for an expanded clone.

J gene: TRBJ2-3
CDR3 length: 16
clone size: many
D gene: TRBD1
V gene: TRBV5-1
CDR3 protein: CASSLETGAMADTQYF
CDR3 DNA: TGCGCCAGCAGCTTGGAGACAGGGGCTATGGCAGATACGCAGTATTTT

J gene: TRBJ1-1
CDR3 length: 14
clone size: .
D gene: .
V gene: TRBV6-2/TRBV6-3
CDR3 protein: CASRSFRMNTEAFF
CDR3 DNA: TGTGCCAGCAGATCATTCCGGATGAACACTGAAGCTTTCTTT

J gene: TRBJ2-7
CDR3 length: 14
clone size: .
D gene: TRBD2
V gene: TRBV25-1
CDR3 protein: CASGNERGAYEQYF
CDR3 DNA: TGTGCCAGCGGTAATGAGCGGGGAGCCTACGAGCAGTACTTC

J gene: TRBJ2-7
CDR3 length: 15
clone size: few
D gene: .
V gene: TRBV30
CDR3 protein: CAWSPTASRIYEQYF
CDR3 DNA: TGTGCCTGGAGTCCCACAGCTAGCCGAATCTACGAGCAGTACTTC

J gene: TRBJ2-5
CDR3 length: 14
clone size: .
D gene: TRBD2
V gene: TRBV7-2
CDR3 protein: CASSFNSGGETQYF
CDR3 DNA: TGTGCCAGCAGCTTCAATAGCGGGGGGGAGACCCAGTACTTC

J gene: TRBJ2-5
CDR3 length: 12
clone size: .
D gene: TRBD1
V gene: TRBV10-3
CDR3 protein: CAARGQRETQYF
CDR3 DNA: TGTGCCGCCAGGGGACAGAGGGAGACCCAGTACTTC

J gene: TRBJ2-3
CDR3 length: 14
clone size: .
D gene: TRBD2
V gene: TRBV2
CDR3 protein: CASSDSGGTDTQYF
CDR3 DNA: TGTGCCAGCAGTGATAGCGGGGGTACAGATACGCAGTATTTT

J gene: TRBJ2-7
CDR3 length: 17
clone size: many
D gene: TRBD2
V gene: TRBV27
CDR3 protein: CASSLLWASGGSYEQYF
CDR3 DNA: TGTGCCAGCAGTTTACTTTGGGCTAGCGGGGGCTCCTACGAGCAGTACTTC

J gene: TRBJ1-4
CDR3 length: 13
clone size: many
D gene: .
V gene: TRBV6-2/TRBV6-3
CDR3 protein: CASLGQNNEKLFF
CDR3 DNA: TGTGCCAGCCTCGGACAGAATAATGAAAAACTGTTTTTT

J gene: TRBJ2-5
CDR3 length: 15
clone size: few
D gene: .
V gene: TRBV2
CDR3 protein: CASSYTGARGETQYF
CDR3 DNA: TGTGCCAGCAGTTATACCGGGGCCCGGGGAGAGACCCAGTACTTC

J gene: TRBJ2-3
CDR3 length: 15
clone size: few
D gene: .
V gene: TRBV30
CDR3 protein: CAWSAKLGKTDTQYF
CDR3 DNA: TGTGCCTGGAGTGCCAAACTGGGAAAAACAGATACGCAGTATTTT

J gene: TRBJ1-3
CDR3 length: 16
clone size: .
D gene: .
V gene: TRBV20-1
CDR3 protein: CSAQKNRESSGNTIYF
CDR3 DNA: TGCAGTGCTCAAAAAAACAGGGAGAGCTCTGGAAACACCATATATTTT

J gene: TRBJ1-2
CDR3 length: 15
clone size: few
D gene: .
V gene: TRBV5-1
CDR3 protein: CASSLRPGPEVGYTF
CDR3 DNA: TGCGCCAGCAGCTTGCGACCGGGCCCAGAGGTCGGCTACACCTTC

J gene: TRBJ1-2
CDR3 length: 13
clone size: many
D gene: .
V gene: TRBV30
CDR3 protein: CAWSPGGALSYTF
CDR3 DNA: TGTGCCTGGAGTCCGGGGGGGGCACTAAGCTACACCTTC

J gene: TRBJ2-5
CDR3 length: 13
clone size: few
D gene: .
V gene: TRBV2
CDR3 protein: CASSEQSRETQYF
CDR3 DNA: TGTGCCAGCAGTGAACAGTCCCGAGAGACCCAGTACTTC

J gene: TRBJ2-7
CDR3 length: 13
clone size: few
D gene: TRBD1
V gene: TRBV7-9
CDR3 protein: CASSSGGLNEQYF
CDR3 DNA: TGTGCCAGCAGCTCAGGGGGCTTGAACGAGCAGTACTTC

J gene: TRBJ2-5
CDR3 length: 14
clone size: many
D gene: .
V gene: TRBV12-3/TRBV12-4
CDR3 protein: CASSISGHQETQYF
CDR3 DNA: TGTGCCAGCAGTATCAGCGGACACCAAGAGACCCAGTACTTC

J gene: TRBJ1-2
CDR3 length: 16
clone size: few
D gene: TRBD1
V gene: TRBV4-2
CDR3 protein: CASSQEGTGNNYGYTF
CDR3 DNA: TGTGCCAGCAGCCAAGAGGGGACAGGGAATAACTATGGCTACACCTTC

J gene: TRBJ2-1
CDR3 length: 13
clone size: few
D gene: TRBD1
V gene: TRBV7-9
CDR3 protein: CAWPRTGVNEQFF
CDR3 DNA: TGTGCCTGGCCCCGGACAGGTGTAAATGAGCAGTTCTTC

J gene: TRBJ1-1
CDR3 length: 12
clone size: few
D gene: .
V gene: TRBV30
CDR3 protein: CAWRGLRTEAFF
CDR3 DNA: TGTGCCTGGAGGGGACTCCGCACTGAAGCTTTCTTT

J gene: TRBJ2-7
CDR3 length: 16
clone size: .
D gene: TRBD2
V gene: TRBV20-1
CDR3 protein: CCAPGASSGVSYEQYF
CDR3 DNA: TGCTGCGCCCCCGGCGCCTCTAGCGGGGTCTCCTACGAGCAGTACTTC

J gene: TRBJ1-5
CDR3 length: 14
clone size: .
D gene: .
V gene: TRBV24-1
CDR3 protein: CATSDLMANQPQHF
CDR3 DNA: TGTGCCACCAGTGATTTGATGGCGAATCAGCCCCAGCATTTT

J gene: TRBJ2-7
CDR3 length: 14
clone size: .
D gene: .
V gene: TRBV5-1
CDR3 protein: CASSTSVGHHEQYF
CDR3 DNA: TGCGCCAGCAGCACGTCGGTGGGGCACCACGAGCAGTACTTC

J gene: TRBJ2-2
CDR3 length: 15
clone size: few
D gene: TRBD2
V gene: TRBV29-1
CDR3 protein: CSVALAGGPTGELFF
CDR3 DNA: TGCAGCGTTGCCCTAGCGGGAGGGCCGACCGGGGAGCTGTTTTTT

J gene: TRBJ2-5
CDR3 length: 12
clone size: many
D gene: .
V gene: TRBV5-1
CDR3 protein: CASSGDEETQYF
CDR3 DNA: TGCGCCAGCAGCGGAGACGAAGAGACCCAGTACTTC

J gene: TRBJ2-3
CDR3 length: 13
clone size: few
D gene: TRBD1
V gene: TRBV10-3
CDR3 protein: CAIGQGVGDTQYF
CDR3 DNA: TGTGCCATCGGCCAGGGGGTAGGAGATACGCAGTATTTT

J gene: TRBJ2-1
CDR3 length: 12
clone size: few
D gene: .
V gene: TRBV12-3/TRBV12-4
CDR3 protein: CASSPWNNEQFF
CDR3 DNA: TGTGCCAGCAGTCCTTGGAACAATGAGCAGTTCTTC

J gene: TRBJ2-7
CDR3 length: 16
clone size: few
D gene: .
V gene: TRBV2
CDR3 protein: CASSEGGGLTSYEQYF
CDR3 DNA: TGTGCCAGCAGTGAAGGCGGTGGACTGACATCCTACGAGCAGTACTTC

J gene: TRBJ1-5
CDR3 length: 15
clone size: .
D gene: TRBD1
V gene: TRBV5-5
CDR3 protein: CASSFQGGVNQPQHF
CDR3 DNA: TGTGCCAGCAGCTTCCAGGGGGGAGTCAATCAGCCCCAGCATTTT

J gene: TRBJ2-2
CDR3 length: 14
clone size: .
D gene: .
V gene: TRBV2
CDR3 protein: CASRYLDDTGELFF
CDR3 DNA: TGTGCCAGCAGATACTTGGATGACACCGGGGAGCTGTTTTTT

J gene: TRBJ1-4
CDR3 length: 15
clone size: .
D gene: .
V gene: TRBV7-2
CDR3 protein: CASSLGPSSGEKLFF
CDR3 DNA: TGTGCCAGCAGCTTAGGCCCTTCAAGCGGTGAAAAACTGTTTTTT